This T cell receptor beta chain was retrieved from a study of blood T cells in healthy people across ages. Sample-barcoded 5' priming and a J-beta primer mix drove a second PCR of about 6 to 12 cycles. TCRdb analysed the 5' RACE reads with MiXCR anew, one entry per CDR3 protein. The sample has approximately 730,000 distinct CDR3 sequences, around 40% seen once. Between the trimmed V and J ends, which lost 4 bases and 4 bases, there was a span of 9 bases. This CDR3 comprises 13 residues. In germline, CDR1 is KGHDR, CDR2 SFDVKD. Sequencing was carried out using blood. The receptor was derived from an older woman in good health. The V gene is TRBV24-1, the J gene TRBJ2-5, with no clear D. The CDR3 is CATSDVLAETQYF. The CDR3 bases are TGTGCCACCAGTGACGTCCTGGCAGAGACCCAGTACTTC.